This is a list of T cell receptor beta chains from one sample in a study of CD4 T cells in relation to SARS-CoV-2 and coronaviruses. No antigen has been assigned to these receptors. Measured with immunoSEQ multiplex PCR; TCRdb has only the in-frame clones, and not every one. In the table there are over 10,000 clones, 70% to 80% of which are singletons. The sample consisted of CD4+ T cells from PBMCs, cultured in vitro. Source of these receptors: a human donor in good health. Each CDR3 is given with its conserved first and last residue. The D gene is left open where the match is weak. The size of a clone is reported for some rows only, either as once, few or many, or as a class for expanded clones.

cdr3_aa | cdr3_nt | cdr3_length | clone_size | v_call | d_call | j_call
CASSLGVPRGLRGYTF | TGTGCCAGCAGCTTGGGGGTCCCTAGGGGCCTGAGAGGCTACACCTTC | 16 | once | TRBV5-4 | - | TRBJ1-2
CASSPILGGPGDTQYF | TGCGCCAGCAGCCCTATCTTAGGAGGCCCTGGGGATACGCAGTATTTT | 16 | - | TRBV4-3 | - | TRBJ2-3
CASSRRRSGGSSYNSPLHF | TGCGCCAGCAGCCGCCGGAGGTCAGGGGGAAGCTCCTATAATTCACCCCTCCACTTT | 19 | - | TRBV4-3 | TRBD1 | TRBJ1-6
CASNTRYYGYTF | TGTGCCAGTAATACCCGCTACTATGGCTACACCTTC | 12 | large | TRBV19 | - | TRBJ1-2
CASSPGSPRSTDTQYF | TGTGCCAGCAGTCCTGGATCCCCGCGGAGCACAGATACGCAGTATTTT | 16 | few | TRBV2 | - | TRBJ2-3
CASTHGRASSLHF | TGTGCCAGCACCCATGGCAGGGCAAGTTCCCTCCACTTT | 13 | - | TRBV25-1 | - | TRBJ1-6
CASSAGPAQESGNTIYF | TGTGCCAGCAGCGCGGGACCTGCTCAAGAATCTGGAAACACCATATATTTT | 17 | - | TRBV9 | - | TRBJ1-3
CASSWTSGQETQYF | TGTGCCAGCAGCTGGACTAGCGGCCAAGAGACCCAGTACTTC | 14 | - | TRBV5-8 | TRBD2 | TRBJ2-5
CAATGAGPDTQYF | TGTGCCGCGACTGGGGCGGGGCCAGATACGCAGTATTTT | 13 | - | TRBV30 | - | TRBJ2-3
CASSLAMGQTYEQYF | TGTGCCAGCAGCTTAGCCATGGGACAGACCTACGAGCAGTACTTC | 15 | few | TRBV7-9 | TRBD1 | TRBJ2-7
CASSTGYNSPLHF | TGTGCCAGTAGTACAGGCTATAATTCACCCCTCCACTTT | 13 | - | TRBV19 | - | TRBJ1-6
CASSLALLAGGRDTQYF | TGCGCCAGCAGCCTAGCCTTACTAGCGGGGGGGCGAGATACGCAGTATTTT | 17 | - | TRBV4-3 | TRBD2 | TRBJ2-3
CASSLRRVEKLFF | TGTGCCAGCAGCTTAAGGAGGGTCGAAAAACTGTTTTTT | 13 | - | TRBV7-8 | - | TRBJ1-4
CTSSPLDRGVIPDIQYF | TGCACCAGCAGCCCGTTGGACAGGGGGGTTATTCCGGACATTCAGTACTTC | 17 | - | TRBV1 | - | TRBJ2-4
CASSQASFQPQHF | TGTGCCAGCAGCCAAGCATCATTTCAGCCCCAGCATTTT | 13 | few | TRBV4-2 | - | TRBJ1-5
CASSFNRDPGGYTF | TGTGCCAGCAGCTTCAACCGGGACCCAGGGGGCTACACCTTC | 14 | - | TRBV7-2 | - | TRBJ1-2
CASSLTGYNYGYTF | TGTGCCAGCAGTTTAACGGGGTACAACTATGGCTACACCTTC | 14 | - | TRBV27 | - | TRBJ1-2
CASSAAGDGSYNEQFF | TGTGCCAGCAGCGCAGCGGGGGACGGCTCCTACAATGAGCAGTTCTTC | 16 | once | TRBV9 | TRBD2 | TRBJ2-1
CASSIGVGAGNEQFF | TGTGCCAGTAGTATTGGGGTGGGAGCGGGCAATGAGCAGTTCTTC | 15 | - | TRBV19 | - | TRBJ2-1
CASSSDPESTDTQYF | TGTGCCAGCAGCTCTGACCCAGAATCCACAGATACGCAGTATTTT | 15 | - | TRBV5-6 | - | TRBJ2-3
CASSQGGGRTDTQYF | TGCGCCAGCAGCCAAGGGGGCGGGCGCACAGATACGCAGTATTTT | 15 | - | TRBV4-3 | - | TRBJ2-3
CASSLFSGLRGYTF | TGTGCCAGCAGTTTATTTTCCGGGCTTCGTGGCTACACCTTC | 14 | - | TRBV28 | - | TRBJ1-2
CASGLTENTEAFF | TGTGCCAGCGGCCTAACAGAGAACACTGAAGCTTTCTTT | 13 | - | TRBV7-9 | - | TRBJ1-1
CASSLSVGTLSTGELFF | TGTGCCAGCAGCCTCTCAGTGGGGACTCTCTCCACCGGGGAGCTGTTTTTT | 17 | - | TRBV3-1/TRBV3-2 | - | TRBJ2-2
CASSTQGQGGHSPLHF | TGTGCCAGCAGCACGCAGGGACAGGGGGGACACTCACCCCTCCACTTT | 16 | - | TRBV7-2 | TRBD1 | TRBJ1-6
CASSLVGGQGREAFF | TGTGCCAGCAGCTTAGTAGGTGGCCAGGGAAGGGAAGCTTTCTTT | 15 | - | TRBV7-2 | - | TRBJ1-1
CASSLRTGDSTEAFF | TGCGCCAGCAGCTTAAGGACAGGGGACAGCACTGAAGCTTTCTTT | 15 | - | TRBV5-1 | TRBD1 | TRBJ1-1
CAIRQSVGYEQYF | TGTGCCATCAGGCAGTCCGTCGGGTACGAGCAGTACTTC | 13 | - | TRBV10-3 | - | TRBJ2-7
CAWSGGTAFF | TGTGCCTGGAGTGGCGGGACGGCTTTCTTT | 10 | - | TRBV30 | - | TRBJ1-1
CASSLRGLAAHSYEQYF | TGTGCCAGCAGCTTAAGGGGACTAGCGGCCCACTCCTACGAGCAGTACTTC | 17 | once | TRBV7-2 | TRBD2 | TRBJ2-7
CASSQDSAAASGRYEQYF | TGTGCCAGCAGCCAAGATTCTGCGGCGGCTAGCGGGAGGTACGAGCAGTACTTC | 18 | - | TRBV4-2 | TRBD2 | TRBJ2-7
CASSTRTSADTQYF | TGTGCCAGTAGTACACGGACTAGCGCAGATACGCAGTATTTT | 14 | once | TRBV19 | TRBD2 | TRBJ2-3
CASSSGHVNEKLFF | TGTGCCAGCAGCTCGGGACACGTTAATGAAAAACTGTTTTTT | 14 | - | TRBV7-9 | - | TRBJ1-4
CASSPAQGGSEAFF | TGTGCCAGCAGCCCGGCCCAGGGAGGATCTGAAGCTTTCTTT | 14 | - | TRBV7-9 | - | TRBJ1-1
CASSLDWGNNQPQHF | TGTGCCAGCAGCTTAGATTGGGGTAACAATCAGCCCCAGCATTTT | 15 | few | TRBV7-2 | - | TRBJ1-5
CASSASGTGSGETQYF | TGTGCCAGCAGCGCTTCCGGGACAGGGTCTGGGGAGACCCAGTACTTC | 16 | - | TRBV7-3 | TRBD1 | TRBJ2-5
CASSIGNGGYTF | TGTGCCAGTAGTATAGGGAATGGGGGCTACACCTTC | 12 | - | TRBV19 | - | TRBJ1-2
CASDRAGSPPKETQYF | TGTGCCAGCGATAGGGCAGGATCCCCCCCGAAAGAGACCCAGTACTTC | 16 | - | TRBV5-3 | - | TRBJ2-5
CASSLGQGLRTEAFF | TGTGCCAGTAGTTTGGGACAGGGTTTGAGGACTGAAGCTTTCTTT | 15 | - | TRBV19 | TRBD1 | TRBJ1-1
CASRQGGQEKLFF | TGTGCCAGCCGACAGGGTGGTCAGGAAAAACTGTTTTTT | 13 | - | TRBV5-6 | TRBD1 | TRBJ1-4
CASGTGGGEKLFF | TGTGCCAGCGGGACAGGGGGTGGGGAAAAACTGTTTTTT | 13 | once | TRBV6-5 | TRBD1 | TRBJ1-4
CASSYPEEGGSDSYNEQFF | TGTGCCAGCAGTTACCCGGAGGAGGGTGGGAGCGATTCCTACAATGAGCAGTTCTTC | 19 | once | TRBV6-2/TRBV6-3 | - | TRBJ2-1
CASSRSAGMNTGELFF | TGCGCCAGCAGCCGCTCGGCAGGGATGAACACCGGGGAGCTGTTTTTT | 16 | - | TRBV4-3 | - | TRBJ2-2
CASSIGTGRTGELFF | TGTGCCAGTAGTATAGGAACAGGGAGGACCGGGGAGCTGTTTTTT | 15 | - | TRBV19 | - | TRBJ2-2
CASSLDYRANTEAFF | TGTGCCAGCAGCTTAGATTACAGGGCGAACACTGAAGCTTTCTTT | 15 | - | TRBV7-2 | - | TRBJ1-1
CASSPERGGGETQYF | TGCGCCAGCAGCCCGGAGCGGGGGGGCGGGGAGACCCAGTACTTC | 15 | - | TRBV5-1 | TRBD2 | TRBJ2-5
CASSQRTEGTEAFF | TGCGCCAGCAGCCAAAGGACGGAAGGTACTGAAGCTTTCTTT | 14 | - | TRBV4-1 | - | TRBJ1-1
CASSPLGTTPEAFF | TGTGCCAGCAGCCCGTTAGGGACAACACCCGAAGCTTTCTTT | 14 | - | TRBV5-6 | - | TRBJ1-1